The 26 T cell receptor beta chains below all came from one sample that was sequenced in a study of cytomegalovirus exposure and HLA in healthy donors. This PCR relied on a set of 60 Vbeta primers and 13 Jbeta primers. Clones were sequenced by immunoSEQ multiplex PCR, and TCRdb holds only the in-frame ones, with some missing. The sample has fewer than 250,000 clones; roughly 80% are singletons. The source material was PBMCs. The receptors were gathered from a girl aged 10-17 years in good health and CMV-seronegative.

The chain is built from TRBV6-1 and TRBJ1-1; D not resolved. V was cut by 6 bases and J by 4 bases, with 12 bases left in between. The germline CDR1 and CDR2 sequences are MNHNS and SASEGT. CDR3 length equals 13 residues. The CDR3 bases are TGTGCCAGCAGGGCGCTTCTAGTCACTGAAGCTTTCTTT. This encodes CASRALLVTEAFF.

Here the CDR3 DNA reads TGTGCCACCAAAGTGTCAGGGTATAATTCACCCCTCCACTTT. It is translated as CATKVSGYNSPLHF. This chain joins TRBV25-1 and TRBJ1-6; TRBD1 is a possible D gene (5 bases). CDR1 is MGHDK and CDR2 is SYGVNS in the germline V gene. CDR3 length: 14 residues. V was cut by 10 bases and J by 4 bases, with 14 bases left in between.

The CDR3 loop reads CSVAWGRMNTEAFF. In DNA, the CDR3 is TGCAGCGTTGCTTGGGGGCGCATGAACACTGAAGCTTTCTTT. J is TRBJ1-1 and V is TRBV29-1; TRBD1 might be the D (6 bases). Germline values: CDR1 SQVTM, CDR2 ANQGSEA. The CDR3 loop spans 14 amino acids. V was cut by 4 bases and J by 0 bases, with 12 bases left in between.

The rearrangement links TRBV29-1 to TRBJ2-1, with TRBD2 as a possible D gene (6 bases). Trimming removed 3 bases at V and 5 bases at J, with 17 bases between. CDR1 is SQVTM, CDR2 ANQGSEA, per germline. The CDR3 consists of 15 residues. The CDR3 sequence: CSVDSGQGLNNEQFF. CDR3 nucleotides: TGCAGCGTTGATTCAGGCCAGGGACTGAACAATGAGCAGTTCTTC.

This clone was seen only a few times. The chain uses TRBV6-1 and TRBJ1-1, with 7 bases that match TRBD1. Germline V gene lookup returns CDR1 MNHNS and CDR2 SASEGT. This CDR3 comprises 15 residues. V shed 5 bases and J 0 bases; nucleotides not matched to a gene: 6. As DNA, the CDR3 is TGTGCCAGCAGTCCTTCCGGGACAGTGAACACTGAAGCTTTCTTT. Amino acids: CASSPSGTVNTEAFF.

The rearrangement joins TRBV4-1 to TRBJ2-1, with 10 bases matching TRBD2. Germline CDR1 MGHRA, CDR2 YSYEKL. The CDR3 extends over 15 amino acids. The V and J ends lost 6 bases and 7 bases, in that order; junction bases with no gene match: 9. The CDR3 sequence: CASRGSLAGENEQFF. The CDR3 region has the DNA TGCGCCAGCAGGGGAAGCCTAGCGGGGGAAAATGAGCAGTTCTTC.

The chain is built from TRBV5-8 and TRBJ1-3, with unresolved D. Germline lookup yields CDR1 SGHTS and CDR2 YDEGEE. The CDR3 length is 17 residues. Trimming pared 2 bases from V and 1 base from J, leaving 16 bases between. The CDR3 nucleotides read TGTGCCAGCAGCTTACTTGTCGGGAAGAGATCTGGAAACACCATATATTTT. It specifies CASSLLVGKRSGNTIYF.

The genes are TRBV5-4 and TRBJ1-1; TRBD1 matches at 7 bases. Germline lookup yields CDR1 SGHNT and CDR2 YYREEE (reference sequence). This CDR3 spans 12 amino acids. The trim removed 4 bases at V and 7 bases at J, leaving 4 bases unmatched. In DNA form, the CDR3 reads TGTGCCAGCAGCATTGGACAGGTTGAAGCTTTCTTT. Protein sequence: CASSIGQVEAFF.

The chain employs TRBV9 and TRBJ1-1, with D unclear. This CDR3 is 16 amino acids long. Deletions cut 0 bases from V and 2 bases from J, with 14 bases between. The germline V gene has CDR1 SGDLS and CDR2 YYNGEE. The CDR3 DNA reads as TGTGCCAGCAGCGTAGGCCAGGTGGGCTTAAACACTGAAGCTTTCTTT. The encoded protein is CASSVGQVGLNTEAFF.

The sample holds one count of this clone. V is TRBV2 and J is TRBJ2-2; D is ambiguous. Germline V CDR1 and CDR2: SNHLY, FYNNEI. The CDR3 totals 13 residues. Trimming took off 4 bases at V and 4 bases at J, with 7 bases between the two ends. DNA of the CDR3: TGTGCCAGCAGTGGAAAAGCCACCGGGGAGCTGTTTTTT. This encodes CASSGKATGELFF.

CDR3 DNA: TGTGCCAGCAGCTTAGGAGCCCCCGAGCAGTACTTC. This translates into CASSLGAPEQYF. This chain uses TRBV7-8 with TRBJ2-5; no clear D gene. The J call may be faulty, since TRBJ2-7 better matches the DNA end. The CDR3 is 12 residues long. The germline V gene has CDR1 SGHVS and CDR2 FQNEAQ.

The chain uses TRBV27 and TRBJ1-1; perhaps TRBD1 as D (6 bases). The CDR3 loop spans 15 amino acids. CDR1 is MNHEY, CDR2 SMNVEV, per germline (reference sequence). Trimming shortened V by 5 bases and J by 2 bases, and 15 bases separated the two germline ends. CDR3 sequence: CASSLGWGLNTEAFF. As DNA, the CDR3 is TGTGCCAGCAGTCTAGGATGGGGGCTCAACACTGAAGCTTTCTTT.

The chain recombines TRBV30 with TRBJ1-1; D possibly corresponds to TRBD1 (5 bases). The CDR3 has 13 residues. Trimming removed 5 bases from V and 4 bases from J, with 14 bases in between. Germline V gene sequence: CDR1 GTSNPN, CDR2 SVGIG (reference sequence). The chain's CDR3 is CAWGNSGGTEAFF. CDR3 nucleotides: TGTGCCTGGGGGAATTCCGGGGGCACTGAAGCTTTCTTT.

The chain recombines TRBV7-8 with TRBJ1-2; D may be TRBD1 (5 bases). Germline-derived CDR1 and CDR2 are SGHVS and FQNEAQ. Trimming took 0 bases from V and 4 from J, leaving 18 bases between them. The CDR3 sequence is 17 residues long. The CDR3 spells CASSLALPDSGFYGYTF. In DNA, the CDR3 is TGTGCCAGCAGCTTAGCTCTTCCGGATTCAGGGTTCTATGGCTACACCTTC.

The rearrangement joins TRBV19 to TRBJ1-1; a possible D gene is TRBD1 (6 bases). This CDR3 is built from 16 residues. Trimming took 1 base from V and 4 from J, leaving 16 bases between them. Germline CDR1 reads LNHDA; CDR2 reads SQIVND (reference sequence). CDR3 amino acids: CASSIGTVFGGTEAFF. CDR3 coding DNA: TGTGCCAGTAGTATAGGGACAGTCTTTGGGGGCACTGAAGCTTTCTTT.

The chain couples TRBV5-1 to TRBJ1-2; 8 bases line up with TRBD1. V shed 0 bases and J 8 bases; nucleotides not matched to a gene: 6. This CDR3 is 14 amino acids long. Germline V CDR1 and CDR2: SGHRS, YFSETQ. This CDR3 reads CASSLATGARGYTF. Here the CDR3 DNA reads TGCGCCAGCAGCTTGGCGACAGGGGCTAGAGGCTACACCTTC.

This sequence joins TRBV9 and TRBJ2-3, with 7 bases identical to TRBD1. The CDR3 is 17 amino acids. V gave up 3 bases and J gave up 1 base; unmatched junction bases: 11. Germline assignment: CDR1 SGDLS and CDR2 YYNGEE. CDR3 protein: CASSASPLGQRTDTQYF. The CDR3 nucleotides read TGTGCCAGCAGCGCTAGTCCCTTGGGACAGCGCACAGATACGCAGTATTTT.

The rearrangement uses TRBV11-2 and TRBJ2-7; a possible D gene is TRBD2 (5 bases). From germline, CDR1 is SGHAT and CDR2 FQNNGV. The CDR3 has 16 residues. The germline V and J ends were trimmed by 4 bases and 6 bases, with 22 bases remaining between them. The CDR3: CASSSASTILRLEQYF. The CDR3 DNA is TGTGCCAGCAGCTCAGCCTCGACTATTCTACGGCTCGAGCAGTACTTC.

V and J are TRBV10-3 and TRBJ2-5, with 11 bases aligning to TRBD2. The CDR3 is 15 amino acids. CDR1 ENHRY and CDR2 SYGVKD come from the germline V gene. V gave up 2 bases and J gave up 4 bases; unmatched junction bases: 3. CDR3 sequence: CAISEGSGGVETQYF. CDR3 DNA sequence: TGTGCCATCAGTGAGGGTAGCGGGGGGGTAGAGACCCAGTACTTC.

The chain employs TRBV5-1 and TRBJ2-5; 7 nucleotides match TRBD1. The ends lost 0 bases at V and 4 bases at J; junction bases unmatched: 6. The germline CDR1 and CDR2 sequences are SGHRS and YFSETQ. The CDR3 runs 15 residues. The CDR3 region is CASSLVSGGLETQYF. The CDR3 DNA sequence: TGCGCCAGCAGCTTGGTTTCAGGGGGTTTAGAGACCCAGTACTTC. Full variable domain (rest looked up from reference TRBV5-1 and TRBJ2-5): KAGVTQTPRYLIKTRGQQVTLSCSPISGHRSVSWYQQTPGQGLQFLFEYFSETQRNKGNFPGRFSGRQFSNSRSEMNVSTLELGDSALYLCASSLVSGGLETQYFGPGTRLLVL.

This clone was detected once. V usage is TRBV30 and J usage is TRBJ1-3, with D possibly being TRBD1 (6 bases). Per the germline V gene, CDR1 is GTSNPN and CDR2 is SVGIG (reference sequence). The CDR3 consists of 14 residues. V was cut by 7 bases and J by 4 bases, with 17 bases left in between. CDR3 in DNA: TGTGCCTCCCTCCTGGGGGGGCAGGGAAACACCATATATTTT. This encodes CASLLGGQGNTIYF.

The sample holds a few counts of this clone. The chain joins TRBV2 to TRBJ2-7; TRBD1 agrees at 9 bases. The CDR3 totals 14 residues. The V segment lost 6 bases and the J segment 3 bases; nucleotides outside the gene matches: 6. CDR1 and CDR2 from the germline V gene are SNHLY and FYNNEI. The CDR3 here is CASSLQGAGYEQYF. CDR3 DNA sequence: TGTGCCAGCAGCCTACAGGGGGCAGGCTACGAGCAGTACTTC.

This clone was seen a handful of times. The chain is built from TRBV5-6 and TRBJ2-1; 7 bases are a match to TRBD1. The CDR3 is made up of 12 amino acids. Germline assignment: CDR1 SGHDT and CDR2 YYEEEE. Trimming removed 6 bases from V and 7 bases from J; junction bases left unmatched: 4. In nucleotides, the CDR3 is TGTGCCAGCAACAGGGGTGGGAATGAGCAGTTCTTC. This codes for CASNRGGNEQFF.

This chain's CDR3 is CASSLSHRQEAFF. The CDR3 bases are TGTGCCAGCAGCTTGTCGCACCGCCAGGAAGCTTTCTTT. The chain recombines TRBV7-3 with TRBJ1-1; D gene ambiguous. Germline V lookup: CDR1 SGHTA, CDR2 FQGTGA. Between the trimmed V and J ends, which lost 3 bases and 8 bases, there was a span of 13 bases. The CDR3 covers 13 residues.

The chain carries TRBV30 and TRBJ2-2; D unclear. Germline assignment: CDR1 GTSNPN and CDR2 SVGIG (reference sequence). The CDR3 spans 14 residues. V was cut by 0 bases and J by 6 bases, with 11 bases left in between. For the CDR3, the DNA is TGTGCCTGGAGTGTACTTGGTTTCGCCGGGGAGCTGTTTTTT. Protein sequence: CAWSVLGFAGELFF.

Only one count was recorded for this clone. This sequence joins TRBV28 and TRBJ2-5; tentatively, D is TRBD1 (6 bases). The CDR3 spans 12 residues. V lost 6 bases to trimming and J lost 1 base, with 6 bases between them. Germline assignment: CDR1 MDHEN and CDR2 SYDVKM. In DNA form, the CDR3 reads TGTGCCAGCAGGGACAGCCAAGAGACCCAGTACTTC. This translates into CASRDSQETQYF.